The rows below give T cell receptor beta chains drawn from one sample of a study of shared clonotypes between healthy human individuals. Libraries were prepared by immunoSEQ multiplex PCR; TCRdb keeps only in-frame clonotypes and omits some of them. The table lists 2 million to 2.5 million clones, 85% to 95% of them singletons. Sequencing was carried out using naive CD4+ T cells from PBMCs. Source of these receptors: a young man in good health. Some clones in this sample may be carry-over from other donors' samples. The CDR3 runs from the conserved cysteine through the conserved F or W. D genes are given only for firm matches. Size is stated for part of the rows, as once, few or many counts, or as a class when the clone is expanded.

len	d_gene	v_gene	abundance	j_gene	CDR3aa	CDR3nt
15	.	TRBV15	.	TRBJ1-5	CATSRDRAGGVPQHF	TGTGCCACCAGCAGAGATCGCGCCGGTGGGGTGCCCCAGCATTTT
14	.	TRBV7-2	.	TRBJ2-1	CASSFSGQFNEQFF	TGTGCCAGCAGTTTCAGCGGGCAGTTCAATGAGCAGTTCTTC
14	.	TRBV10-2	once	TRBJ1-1	CASSEDRQRMGAFF	TGCGCCAGCAGTGAGGATAGACAGCGAATGGGAGCTTTCTTT
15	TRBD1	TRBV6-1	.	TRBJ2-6	CASRTGETGANVLTF	TGTGCCAGCCGGACAGGTGAAACTGGGGCCAACGTCCTGACTTTC
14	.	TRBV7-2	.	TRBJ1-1	CASSLVDRHTEAFF	TGTGCCAGCAGCTTAGTAGACCGCCACACTGAAGCTTTCTTT
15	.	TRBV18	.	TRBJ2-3	CASRTRGAETDTQYF	TGTGCCAGCCGAACTCGGGGAGCTGAGACAGATACGCAGTATTTT
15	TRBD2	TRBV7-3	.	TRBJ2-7	CASSPLAGASHEQYF	TGTGCCAGCAGCCCTCTCGCGGGAGCATCGCACGAGCAGTACTTC
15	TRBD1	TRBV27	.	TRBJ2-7	CASSSPGQGAYEQYF	TGTGCCAGCAGTTCTCCGGGACAGGGGGCCTACGAGCAGTACTTC
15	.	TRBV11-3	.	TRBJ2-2	CASSSSPGNTGELFF	TGTGCCAGCAGCTCAAGCCCGGGGAACACCGGGGAGCTGTTTTTT
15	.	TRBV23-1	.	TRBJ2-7	CASSLRQGSSYEQYF	TGCGCCAGCAGTCTTAGGCAGGGCAGCTCCTACGAGCAGTACTTC
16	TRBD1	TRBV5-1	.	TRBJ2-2	CASSRQGHQNTGELFF	TGCGCCAGCAGCCGACAGGGACACCAGAACACCGGGGAGCTGTTTTTT
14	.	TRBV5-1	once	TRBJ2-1	CASSLEGVGDEQFF	TGCGCCAGCAGCTTGGAAGGGGTGGGCGATGAGCAGTTCTTC
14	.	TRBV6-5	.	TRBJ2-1	CATTSLSSYNEQFF	TGTGCCACCACCAGCCTGAGCTCCTACAATGAGCAGTTCTTC
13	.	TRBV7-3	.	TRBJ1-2	CASSLVGGSGYTF	TGTGCCAGCAGCTTGGTAGGCGGGAGTGGCTACACCTTC
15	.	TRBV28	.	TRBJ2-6	CASSPQGSGANVLTF	TGTGCCAGCAGTCCACAGGGTTCTGGGGCCAACGTCCTGACTTTC
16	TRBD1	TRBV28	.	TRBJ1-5	CASSSNRDRVVQPQHF	TGTGCCAGCAGTTCAAACCGGGACAGGGTAGTACAGCCCCAGCATTTT
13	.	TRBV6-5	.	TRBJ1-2	CASMGGANYGYTF	TGTGCCAGCATGGGGGGGGCTAACTATGGCTACACCTTC
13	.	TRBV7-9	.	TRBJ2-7	CASSLLGVGVKYF	TGTGCCAGCAGCTTACTAGGGGTGGGGGTAAAGTACTTC
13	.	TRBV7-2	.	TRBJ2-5	CASSLIRVETQYF	TGTGCCAGCAGCTTAATCCGGGTTGAGACCCAGTACTTC
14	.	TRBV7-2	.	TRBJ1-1	CASSLQAGNTEAFF	TGTGCCAGCAGCTTACAAGCAGGTAACACTGAAGCTTTCTTT
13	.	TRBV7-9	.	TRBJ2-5	CASSLRDTETQYF	TGTGCCAGCAGCCTCCGGGACACCGAGACCCAGTACTTC
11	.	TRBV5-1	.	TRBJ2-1	CASSRDVEQFF	TGCGCCAGCAGCCGGGATGTTGAGCAGTTCTTC
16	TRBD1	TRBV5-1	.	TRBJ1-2	CASSLVPAGGNYGYTF	TGCGCCAGCAGCTTGGTTCCGGCAGGGGGAAACTATGGCTACACCTTC
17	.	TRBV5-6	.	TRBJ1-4	CASSLKGGFATNEKLFF	TGTGCCAGCAGCTTGAAGGGAGGTTTTGCAACTAATGAAAAACTGTTTTTT
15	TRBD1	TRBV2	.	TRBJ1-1	CASSGRTGPRTEAFF	TGTGCCAGCAGTGGACGGACAGGGCCCCGTACTGAAGCTTTCTTT
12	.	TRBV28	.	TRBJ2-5	CASSVGSGTQYF	TGTGCCAGCAGTGTCGGTAGCGGGACCCAGTACTTC
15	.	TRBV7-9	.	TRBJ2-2	CASSLQSSNTGELFF	TGTGCCAGCAGCTTACAGTCATCGAACACCGGGGAGCTGTTTTTT
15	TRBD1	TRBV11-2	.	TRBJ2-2	CASSSTGVVAGELFF	TGTGCCAGCAGCTCAACAGGGGTGGTCGCCGGGGAGCTGTTTTTT
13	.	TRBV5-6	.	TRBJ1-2	CASRLGFNYGYTF	TGTGCCAGCAGGTTGGGGTTTAACTATGGCTACACCTTC
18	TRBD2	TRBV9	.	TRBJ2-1	CASTKLGTSGRSYNEQFF	TGTGCCAGCACCAAGTTAGGGACTAGCGGGAGGTCCTACAATGAGCAGTTCTTC
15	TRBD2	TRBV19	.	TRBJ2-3	CASSKLAGATDTQYF	TGTGCCAGTAGCAAACTAGCGGGAGCCACAGATACGCAGTATTTT
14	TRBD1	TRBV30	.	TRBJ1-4	CAWSAGTVGEKLFF	TGTGCCTGGAGTGCCGGGACAGTAGGCGAAAAACTGTTTTTT
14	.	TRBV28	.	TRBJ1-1	CASATGGSNTEAFF	TGTGCCAGCGCAACGGGGGGGTCGAACACTGAAGCTTTCTTT
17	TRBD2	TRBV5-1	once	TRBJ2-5	CASSLWLAGVPRGLQYF	TGCGCCAGCAGCTTGTGGCTAGCGGGAGTCCCCCGAGGACTCCAGTACTTC
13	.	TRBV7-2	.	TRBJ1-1	CASSLRSFVEAFF	TGTGCCAGCAGCTTGAGGAGTTTTGTTGAAGCTTTCTTT
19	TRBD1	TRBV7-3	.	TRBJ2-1	CASSHRPSGTGVFYNEQFF	TGTGCCAGCAGCCACCGACCTTCCGGGACAGGGGTCTTCTACAATGAGCAGTTCTTC
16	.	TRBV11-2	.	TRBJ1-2	CASSFQPGDLGYGYTF	TGTGCCAGCAGCTTTCAACCAGGGGATTTAGGGTATGGCTACACCTTC
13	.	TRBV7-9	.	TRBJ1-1	CASSFSGDTEAFF	TGTGCCAGCAGCTTTTCAGGGGATACTGAAGCTTTCTTT
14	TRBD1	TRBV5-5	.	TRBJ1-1	CASSLYRGDTEAFF	TGTGCCAGCAGCTTGTACAGGGGAGACACTGAAGCTTTCTTT
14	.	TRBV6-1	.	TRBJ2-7	CASSPRFSSYEQYF	TGTGCCAGCAGTCCCCGTTTTAGCTCCTACGAGCAGTACTTC
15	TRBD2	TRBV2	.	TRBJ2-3	CASRTGLAVTDTQYF	TGTGCCAGCAGAACGGGACTAGCGGTCACAGATACGCAGTATTTT
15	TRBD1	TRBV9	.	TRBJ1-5	CASSKGTGESQPQHF	TGTGCCAGCAGCAAAGGGACAGGGGAATCGCAGCCCCAGCATTTT
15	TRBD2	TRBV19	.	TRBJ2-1	CASTSGTSRYNEQFF	TGTGCCAGTACCTCCGGGACTAGCCGTTACAATGAGCAGTTCTTC
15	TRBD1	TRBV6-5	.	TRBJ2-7	CASSPETGGFYEQYF	TGTGCCAGCAGTCCGGAGACAGGGGGGTTCTACGAGCAGTACTTC
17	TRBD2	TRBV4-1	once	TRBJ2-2	CASSHLGTSGRAGELFF	TGCGCCAGCAGCCACCTCGGGACTAGCGGGAGGGCCGGGGAGCTGTTTTTT
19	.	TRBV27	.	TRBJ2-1	CASSHPRGIGEGDYNEQFF	TGTGCCAGCAGCCACCCCAGGGGCATCGGAGAGGGGGACTACAATGAGCAGTTCTTC
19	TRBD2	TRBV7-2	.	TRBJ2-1	CASSLVGTSGSTSYNEQFF	TGTGCCAGCAGCTTAGTAGGGACTAGCGGGAGTACGTCCTACAATGAGCAGTTCTTC